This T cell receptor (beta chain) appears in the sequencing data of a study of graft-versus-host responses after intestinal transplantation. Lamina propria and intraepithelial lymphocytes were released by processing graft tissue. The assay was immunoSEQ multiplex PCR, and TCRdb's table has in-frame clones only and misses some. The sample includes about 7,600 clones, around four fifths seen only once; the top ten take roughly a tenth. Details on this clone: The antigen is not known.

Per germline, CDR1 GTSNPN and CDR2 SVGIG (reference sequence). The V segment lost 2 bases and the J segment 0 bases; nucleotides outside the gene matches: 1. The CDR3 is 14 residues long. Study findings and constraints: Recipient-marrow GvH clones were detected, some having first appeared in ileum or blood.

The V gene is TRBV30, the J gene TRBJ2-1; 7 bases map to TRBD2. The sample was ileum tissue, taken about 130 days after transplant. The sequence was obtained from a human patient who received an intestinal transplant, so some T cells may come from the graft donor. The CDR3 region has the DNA TGTGCCTGGAGTAGCGGGACCTCCTACAATGAGCAGTTCTTC. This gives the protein CAWSSGTSYNEQFF.